The 8 T cell receptor beta chains reported below all come from one sample, sequenced in a study of early T cells in non-severe SARS-CoV-2 infection (dated by TCRdb to the early 2020s). To prepare the library, 5' RACE was applied. This sample was sequenced with a NextSeq 500. The public reads were quality trimmed at Q25 with fastp and then assembled into clones with MiXCR by TCRdb, keeping productive beta chains. Entries that share a CDR3 protein sequence are merged under the most common genes and DNA. Present in this sample are over 50,000 distinct CDR3 sequences, roughly 13% of which were seen just once. The ten largest clones add up to about 3% of the sample. Material: whole blood. The receptors shown here come from an adult who was a healthcare worker with PCR-confirmed SARS-CoV-2 infection or an uninfected control (not recorded which).

This clonotype was recorded at least ten times. The rearrangement links TRBV6-6 to TRBJ1-3; D is unresolved. Trimming pared 0 bases from V and 4 bases from J, leaving 10 bases between. Germline CDR1 is MNHNY and CDR2 is SVGAGI (reference sequence). This CDR3 spans 15 amino acids. The CDR3 DNA reads as TGTGCCAGCAGTTACTCCCAAACTGACGGAAACACCATATATTTT. The encoded protein is CASSYSQTDGNTIYF.

The J gene is TRBJ2-1, the V gene TRBV11-1, with 7 bases fitting TRBD2. Trimming at V came to 11 bases and at J to 7 bases, leaving 11 bases not matched to a gene. Germline assignment: CDR1 SGHAT and CDR2 FQDESV (reference sequence). This CDR3 comprises 13 residues. The CDR3 reads CAAGTNGGNEQFF. CDR3 DNA sequence: TGTGCCGCCGGTACAAACGGGGGGAATGAGCAGTTCTTC.

This clonotype was detected ten times or more. The chain recombines TRBV20-1 with TRBJ2-1; the match to TRBD2 covers 12 bases. CDR1 is DFQATT, CDR2 SNEGSKA, per germline (reference sequence). This CDR3 region has 15 residues. The CDR3 DNA sequence: TGCAGCGGCCGACTAGCGGGGGCCCTAAACAATGAGCAGTTCTTC. Translating gives CSGRLAGALNNEQFF.

The V and J genes are TRBV18 and TRBJ2-4; 7 bases map to TRBD1. Looked up from germline, CDR1 is KGHSH and CDR2 is LQKENI. This CDR3 region has 16 residues. V shed 5 bases and J 3 bases; nucleotides not matched to a gene: 10. The CDR3 region is CASSSKDRTLKNIQYF. The CDR3 coding sequence is TGTGCCAGCTCATCGAAGGACAGGACTCTCAAAAACATTCAGTACTTC. Complete variable domain (other parts from reference TRBV18 and TRBJ2-4): NAGVMQNPRHLVRRRGQEARLRCSPMKGHSHVYWYRQLPEEGLKFMVYLQKENIIDESGMPKERFSAEFPKEGPSILRIQQVVRGDSAAYFCASSSKDRTLKNIQYFGAGTRLSVL.

This chain uses TRBV6-1 with TRBJ1-4; D gene uncertain. The CDR3 runs to 15 residues. Per the germline V gene, CDR1 is MNHNS and CDR2 is SASEGT. V was shortened by 4 bases and J by 4 bases, with 13 bases between the two germline ends. CDR3 protein: CASSGGPGRNEKLFF. For the CDR3, the DNA is TGTGCCAGCAGTGGAGGGCCCGGCCGTAATGAAAAACTGTTTTTT.

The rearrangement uses TRBV11-2 and TRBJ1-3; TRBD1 might be the D (5 bases). Germline V lookup: CDR1 SGHAT, CDR2 FQNNGV. V was clipped by 6 bases and J by 3 bases, with 15 bases between them. The CDR3 has 15 amino acids. CDR3 sequence: CASSPDRGIGNTIYF. CDR3 in DNA: TGTGCCAGCAGTCCTGACAGAGGTATTGGAAACACCATATATTTT. Supplemented by reference TRBV11-2 and TRBJ1-3, the full variable domain reads EAGVAQSPRYKIIEKRQSVAFWCNPISGHATLYWYQQILGQGPKLLIQFQNNGVVDDSQLPKDRFSAERLKGVDSTLKIQPAKLEDSAVYLCASSPDRGIGNTIYFGEGSWLTVV.

The rearrangement joins TRBV7-9 to TRBJ2-7, with D tentatively TRBD1 (6 bases). The ends were cut back, 4 bases at V and 0 bases at J, with 13 bases in the middle. The CDR3 runs 15 residues. Germline-derived CDR1 and CDR2 are SEHNR and FQNEAQ (reference sequence). CDR3 coding DNA: TGTGCCAGCAGCTCCGAGAGGGGGAGCTCCTACGAGCAGTACTTC. It specifies CASSSERGSSYEQYF.

This clonotype came up many times. The chain is built from TRBV7-9 and TRBJ1-5; D gene unclear. CDR1 is SEHNR, CDR2 FQNEAQ, per germline (reference sequence). There are 13 residues in the CDR3. The ends were cut back, 5 bases at V and 3 bases at J, with 8 bases in the middle. CDR3 nucleotide sequence: TGTGCCAGCAGCCCGAGTAACAATCAGCCCCAGCATTTT. Its protein is CASSPSNNQPQHF.